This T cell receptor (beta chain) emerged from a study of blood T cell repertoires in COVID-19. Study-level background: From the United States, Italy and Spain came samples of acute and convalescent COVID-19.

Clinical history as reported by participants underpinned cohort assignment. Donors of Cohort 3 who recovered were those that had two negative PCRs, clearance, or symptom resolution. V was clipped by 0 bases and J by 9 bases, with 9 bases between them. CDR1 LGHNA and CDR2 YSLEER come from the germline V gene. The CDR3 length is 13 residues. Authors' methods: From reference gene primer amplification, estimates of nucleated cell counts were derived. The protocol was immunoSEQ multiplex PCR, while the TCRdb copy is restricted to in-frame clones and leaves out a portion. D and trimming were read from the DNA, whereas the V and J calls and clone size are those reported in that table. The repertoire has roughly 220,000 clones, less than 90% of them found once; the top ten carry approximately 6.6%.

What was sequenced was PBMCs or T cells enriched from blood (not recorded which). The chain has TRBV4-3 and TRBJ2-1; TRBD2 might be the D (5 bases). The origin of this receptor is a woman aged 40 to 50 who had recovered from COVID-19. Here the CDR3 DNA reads TGCGCCAGCAGCCAAGAGTTGGCGGGTGAGCAGTTCTTC. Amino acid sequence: CASSQELAGEQFF.